These 23 T cell receptor beta chains were sequenced from one sample in a study of blood T cell repertoires in COVID-19. Libraries were prepared by immunoSEQ multiplex PCR; TCRdb keeps only in-frame clonotypes and omits some of them. The profile shows 450,000 or so clones, over 85% of them singletons. Sequencing was done on a sample of peripheral blood. The receptor set was obtained from a man aged 18 to 35 with COVID-19, enrolled during active disease.

The rearrangement joins TRBV6-1 to TRBJ2-1, with 9 bases that match TRBD2. The germline gives CDR1 MNHNS, CDR2 SASEGT. The CDR3 is made up of 15 amino acids. The ends lost 2 bases at V and 6 bases at J; junction bases unmatched: 5. The CDR3 DNA sequence: TGTGCCAGCAGTGAATGGGGACTAGCCACCAATGAGCAGTTCTTC. It is translated as CASSEWGLATNEQFF.

This clone was observed once. The chain is built from TRBV6-5 and TRBJ1-6; D remains ambiguous. Germline-derived CDR1 and CDR2 are MNHEY and SVGAGI. The length of the CDR3 is 15 residues. V gave up 8 bases and J gave up 5 bases, with 16 bases separating them. Here the CDR3 DNA reads TGTGCCAGCGGGCTGTTTGAGTCCAATAATTCACCCCTCCACTTT. It translates to CASGLFESNNSPLHF.

On this clone itself: This sample includes further DNA sequences coding for the same CDR3. This chain joins TRBV5-1 and TRBJ2-7; 10 bases map to TRBD1. Trimming cost V 0 bases and J 7 bases; bases outside gene matches: 4. The CDR3 totals 14 residues. Germline V gene lookup returns CDR1 SGHRS and CDR2 YFSETQ. CDR3 sequence: CASSLGTGGYEQYF. In DNA, the CDR3 is TGCGCCAGCAGCTTGGGGACAGGGGGTTATGAGCAGTACTTC.

The rearrangement links TRBV27 to TRBJ1-3, with D possibly matching TRBD1 (6 bases). V shed 6 bases and J shed 0 bases, with 12 bases lying between them. Germline V CDR1 and CDR2: MNHEY, SMNVEV (reference sequence). This CDR3 has 15 amino acids. CDR3 nucleotides: TGTGCCAGCAGGCCCACAGGGAGCTCTGGAAACACCATATATTTT. Its protein product is CASRPTGSSGNTIYF.

The chain links TRBV7-6 to TRBJ1-2; a weak D match, TRBD1 (5 bases). The CDR3 covers 14 residues. With 1 base removed from V and 4 bases from J, the gap between germline ends came to 10 bases. Germline lookup yields CDR1 SGHVS and CDR2 FNYEAQ. CDR3 sequence reads: CASSLGGGGYGYTF. Here the CDR3 DNA reads TGTGCCAGCAGCTTAGGCGGGGGTGGCTATGGCTACACCTTC.

This sequence joins TRBV7-6 and TRBJ2-2, with 7 bases that match TRBD1. The CDR3 loop spans 14 amino acids. Germline lookup yields CDR1 SGHVS and CDR2 FNYEAQ. V was pared by 5 bases and J by 4 bases, with 4 bases of the junction left unmatched. CDR3 nucleotide sequence: TGTGCCAGCAGCCCTACAGGGGTCACCGGGGAGCTGTTTTTT. Protein sequence: CASSPTGVTGELFF. Complete variable domain (other parts from reference TRBV7-6 and TRBJ2-2): GAGVSQSPRYKVTKRGQDVALRCDPISGHVSLYWYRQALGQGPEFLTYFNYEAQQDKSGLPNDRFSAERPEGSISTLTIQRTEQRDSAMYRCASSPTGVTGELFFGEGSRLTVL.

The chain carries TRBV19 and TRBJ1-5; D gene uncertain. Per germline, CDR1 LNHDA and CDR2 SQIVND (reference sequence). V lost 4 bases and J 7 bases, leaving 17 bases between the germline ends. There are 15 residues in the CDR3. The CDR3 here is CASSTTTTAEQPQHF. As DNA, the CDR3 is TGTGCCAGTAGTACGACTACCACGGCAGAACAGCCCCAGCATTTT.

The V and J genes are TRBV11-2 and TRBJ2-2, with 7 bases matching TRBD1. V shed 5 bases and J 1 base; nucleotides not matched to a gene: 10. The CDR3 is 17 residues long. The germline gives CDR1 SGHAT, CDR2 FQNNGV. The CDR3 is CASSVDRVSRNTGELFF. In DNA, the CDR3 is TGTGCCAGCAGCGTCGACAGGGTCTCAAGGAACACCGGGGAGCTGTTTTTT.

CDR3 bases: TGTGCCAGCACCCCGGGTGTGGAGGATACGCAGTATTTT. This encodes CASTPGVEDTQYF. J is TRBJ2-3 and V is TRBV9; D is unresolved. This CDR3 has 13 amino acids. V was pared by 6 bases and J by 6 bases, with 14 bases between. From germline, CDR1 is SGDLS and CDR2 YYNGEE. Full variable domain (outside the CDR3, taken from reference TRBV9 and TRBJ2-3): DSGVTQTPKHLITATGQRVTLRCSPRSGDLSVYWYQQSLDQGLQFLIQYYNGEERAKGNILERFSAQQFPDLHSELNLSSLELGDSALYFCASTPGVEDTQYFGPGTRLTVL.

The chain has TRBV19 and TRBJ2-1; 12 positions match TRBD2. The CDR3 sequence is 16 residues long. Germline CDR1 is LNHDA and CDR2 is SQIVND (reference sequence). Unmatched junction bases numbered 6, after V lost 5 bases and J lost 4 bases. The CDR3 reads CASSLTSGSSYNEQFF. As DNA, the CDR3 is TGTGCCAGTAGTTTGACTAGCGGGAGTAGTTACAATGAGCAGTTCTTC.

The chain combines TRBV7-2 with TRBJ2-3; maybe TRBD2 (5 bases). Trimming took off 5 bases at V and 1 base at J, with 13 bases between the two ends. The CDR3 covers 15 residues. Germline V lookup: CDR1 SGHTA, CDR2 FQGNSA. CDR3 coding DNA: TGTGCCAGCAGCCGCCTGTCCGGGGGCACAGATACGCAGTATTTT. It encodes CASSRLSGGTDTQYF.

The chain links TRBV19 to TRBJ2-1; TRBD2 matches at 13 bases. The CDR3 covers 18 residues. Germline CDR1 and CDR2: LNHDA and SQIVND (reference sequence). V gave up 5 bases and J gave up 2 bases; unmatched junction bases: 9. CDR3 amino acids: CASSPPPTSGRAYNEQFF. The CDR3 nucleotides read TGTGCCAGTAGTCCACCCCCCACTAGCGGGAGGGCCTACAATGAGCAGTTCTTC. The whole variable domain, filled in from reference TRBV19 and TRBJ2-1, reads DGGITQSPKYLFRKEGQNVTLSCEQNLNHDAMYWYRQDPGQGLRLIYYSQIVNDFQKGDIAEGYSVSREKKESFPLTVTSAQKNPTAFYLCASSPPPTSGRAYNEQFFGPGTRLTVL.

CDR3 sequence reads: CASSPGLARYNEQFF. The CDR3 nucleotides are TGTGCCAGCAGCCCGGGACTAGCGCGGTACAATGAGCAGTTCTTC. The chain uses TRBV7-6 and TRBJ2-1, with 10 nucleotides matching TRBD2. This CDR3 contains 15 residues. The V and J ends lost 5 bases and 4 bases, in that order; junction bases with no gene match: 5. From germline, CDR1 is SGHVS and CDR2 FNYEAQ. Variable domain in full (rest from reference TRBV7-6 and TRBJ2-1): GAGVSQSPRYKVTKRGQDVALRCDPISGHVSLYWYRQALGQGPEFLTYFNYEAQQDKSGLPNDRFSAERPEGSISTLTIQRTEQRDSAMYRCASSPGLARYNEQFFGPGTRLTVL.

This clone turned up a few times. The rearrangement uses TRBV28 and TRBJ2-7; 10 bases fit TRBD2. Germline V gene lookup returns CDR1 MDHEN and CDR2 SYDVKM. The CDR3 totals 19 residues. Germline trimming cut 6 bases from V and 6 bases from J; bases unmatched to any gene: 23. The CDR3 loop reads CASREIRPSGSLSELEQYF. In nucleotides, the CDR3 is TGTGCCAGCAGGGAAATTCGGCCTAGCGGGAGCCTTTCTGAGCTCGAGCAGTACTTC.

The chain recombines TRBV29-1 with TRBJ1-5, with TRBD1 matching 8 bases. Germline CDR1 is SQVTM and CDR2 is ANQGSEA. Losses at the gene ends were 4 bases for V and 5 bases for J; bases not matched to a gene: 7. CDR3 length: 14 residues. CDR3 DNA sequence: TGCAGCGTTGGGTCCGGACAGGGAGATCAGCCCCAGCATTTT. Amino acid sequence: CSVGSGQGDQPQHF.

The rearrangement uses TRBV29-1 and TRBJ2-3, with 8 bases aligning to TRBD2. Germline V CDR1 and CDR2: SQVTM, ANQGSEA. J gave up 3 bases and V 3 bases, and 2 bases lay outside the gene matches. There are 13 residues in the CDR3. Written as DNA, the CDR3 is TGCAGCGTTGAGGGCGGGAGGACAGATACGCAGTATTTT. Its protein is CSVEGGRTDTQYF.

The V gene is TRBV7-9, the J gene TRBJ2-1; 10 bases fit TRBD2. Germline lookup yields CDR1 SEHNR and CDR2 FQNEAQ (reference sequence). With 5 bases clipped from V and 9 bases from J, the junction kept 4 bases outside the gene matches. This CDR3 contains 13 residues. The CDR3 bases are TGTGCCAGCAGCACCAGCGGGGGGGGTGAGCAGTTCTTC. Its translation: CASSTSGGGEQFF.

V usage is TRBV7-3 and J usage is TRBJ2-1, with 10 bases aligning to TRBD2. The V gene end was trimmed by 5 bases and the J gene end by 9 bases; junction bases not matched to a gene: 7. CDR1 SGHTA and CDR2 FQGTGA come from the germline V gene. The CDR3 has 14 amino acids. CDR3 DNA sequence: TGTGCCAGCAGCGCCTCGGGACTAGCGTTTGAGCAGTTCTTC. Protein product: CASSASGLAFEQFF.

A word on this clone: Germline and junction disagree at one end, which may indicate a read error. V gene TRBV6-4 combines with J gene TRBJ1-2; possibly TRBD1 for D (5 bases). The CDR3 is 13 residues long. CDR1 is MRHNA and CDR2 is SNTAGT in the germline V gene. The CDR3 DNA follows: TGTGCCAGCAGTAACTCAGGGAGATATGGCTACACCTTC. Translated, it gives CASSNSGRYGYTF.

J is TRBJ2-7 and V is TRBV28; maybe TRBD2 (6 bases). Germline CDR1 is MDHEN and CDR2 is SYDVKM. Deletions cut 4 bases from V and 3 bases from J, with 13 bases between. The CDR3 extends over 14 amino acids. CDR3: CASSYGGPIYEQYF. The CDR3 DNA reads as TGTGCCAGCAGTTATGGAGGGCCGATCTACGAGCAGTACTTC.

This clone was observed a few times. The V call is TRBV3-1 (or the pseudogene TRBV3-2), the J call TRBJ2-5; 7 bases map to TRBD1. Germline lookup yields CDR1 LGHDT and CDR2 YNNKEL (reference sequence). The ends lost 9 bases at V and 5 bases at J; junction bases unmatched: 9. This CDR3 comprises 13 residues. This chain's CDR3 is CASGQVGVETQYF. In DNA, the CDR3 is TGTGCCAGTGGACAGGTTGGGGTGGAGACCCAGTACTTC.

The chain uses TRBV19 and TRBJ2-7; the D gene is possibly TRBD2 (6 bases). The CDR3 is 15 amino acids. V was trimmed by 5 bases and J by 2 bases, leaving 16 bases between them. Germline loops: CDR1 LNHDA, CDR2 SQIVND (reference sequence). The CDR3 region has the DNA TGTGCCAGTAGTGGGGGACTTGGGACTCCCTACGAGCAGTACTTC. Encoded protein: CASSGGLGTPYEQYF. Together with reference TRBV19 and TRBJ2-7, the CDR3 gives the full variable domain: DGGITQSPKYLFRKEGQNVTLSCEQNLNHDAMYWYRQDPGQGLRLIYYSQIVNDFQKGDIAEGYSVSREKKESFPLTVTSAQKNPTAFYLCASSGGLGTPYEQYFGPGTRLTVT.

V gene TRBV9 combines with J gene TRBJ2-1; 10 nucleotides line up with TRBD2. The CDR3 sequence is 15 residues long. Germline lookup yields CDR1 SGDLS and CDR2 YYNGEE. The J segment lost 8 bases and the V segment lost 0 bases, leaving 5 bases of the junction unmatched. The CDR3: CASSVETSGIDEQFF. The CDR3 nucleotides are TGTGCCAGCAGCGTAGAAACTAGCGGGATAGATGAGCAGTTCTTC. Full variable domain (missing parts from reference TRBV9 and TRBJ2-1): DSGVTQTPKHLITATGQRVTLRCSPRSGDLSVYWYQQSLDQGLQFLIQYYNGEERAKGNILERFSAQQFPDLHSELNLSSLELGDSALYFCASSVETSGIDEQFFGPGTRLTVL.